Listed here are 20 T cell receptor beta chains from one sample, sequenced in a study of T cells after yellow fever vaccination. One entry per CDR3 protein results from TCRdb running MiXCR on the 5' RACE reads. Found here are more than 250,000 distinct CDR3 sequences, 6.8% of them singletons; the top ten hold over 15%. The sample was PBMCs, taken approximately 40 days after the first yellow fever vaccination. Source of these receptors: a man between 18 and 29 years old who received the YFV17D yellow fever vaccine.

V gene TRBV14 combines with J gene TRBJ2-5; D is undetermined. This CDR3 has 13 amino acids. Trimming stripped 2 bases from V and 4 bases from J, with 8 bases between. Germline loops: CDR1 SGHDN, CDR2 FVKESK. The CDR3 nucleotides read TGTGCCAGCAGCCAACGTGCCAGAGAGACCCAGTACTTC. As protein: CASSQRARETQYF.

The chain has TRBV6-1 and TRBJ1-6, with a weak D call TRBD1 (5 bases). The CDR3 is 13 amino acids. Germline loops: CDR1 MNHNS, CDR2 SASEGT. Trimming took 5 bases from V and 16 from J, leaving 18 bases between them. The CDR3: CASSQTDSYPLHF. In DNA form, the CDR3 reads TGTGCCAGCAGTCAGACAGACTCCTACCCTCTCCACTTT.

In the case of this clonotype: One junction end does not reproduce the germline sequence, and a read error may be involved. The V and J genes are TRBV7-9 and TRBJ2-1; possibly TRBD2 for D (5 bases). The CDR3 is 8 amino acids. In germline, CDR1 is SEHNR, CDR2 FQNEAQ (reference sequence). CDR3 in amino acids: CAGGGQSF. The CDR3 bases are TGTGCCGGCGGCGGGCAGTCCTTC.

This clonotype was seen a handful of times. The rearrangement joins TRBV18 to TRBJ2-3, with 10 bases lining up with TRBD2. The CDR3 is 15 residues long. Germline V gene lookup returns CDR1 KGHSH and CDR2 LQKENI. V lost 3 bases to trimming and J lost 4 bases; unmatched junction nucleotides: 4. As DNA, the CDR3 is TGTGCCAGCTCACCCTATAGCGGGGGGTCAGATACGCAGTATTTT. Its protein product is CASSPYSGGSDTQYF.

The gene calls are TRBV30 and TRBJ1-6, with D maybe TRBD1 (5 bases). The CDR3 loop spans 14 amino acids. CDR1 is GTSNPN and CDR2 is SVGIG in the germline V gene (reference sequence). V was cut by 0 bases and J by 7 bases, with 10 bases left in between. CDR3 residues: CAWSVSGVNSPLHF. DNA of the CDR3: TGTGCCTGGAGTGTCTCGGGGGTAAATTCACCCCTCCACTTT. The whole variable domain, remainder taken from reference TRBV30 and TRBJ1-6, is SQTIHQWPATLVQPVGSPLSLECTVEGTSNPNLYWYRQAAGRGLQLLFYSVGIGQISSEVPQNLSASRPQDRQFILSSKKLLLSDSGFYLCAWSVSGVNSPLHFGNGTRLTVT.

The chain recombines TRBV5-8 with TRBJ2-7; maybe TRBD2 (6 bases). Germline assignment: CDR1 SGHTS and CDR2 YDEGEE. CDR3 length: 12 residues. V gave up 3 bases and J gave up 6 bases, with 10 bases separating them. CDR3 nucleotides: TGTGCCAGCAGCTCCGGGGGTCTCGAGCAGTACTTC. Translated: CASSSGGLEQYF.

The CDR3, as DNA: TGTGCCAGCACCCGGGGGCCGACAGGGGGCCGGTATGGCTACACCTTC. It codes for CASTRGPTGGRYGYTF. The chain carries TRBV2 and TRBJ1-2, with 10 bases lining up with TRBD1. The trim removed 7 bases at V and 5 bases at J, leaving 13 bases unmatched. CDR1 and CDR2 (germline): SNHLY, FYNNEI. The CDR3 spans 16 residues.

In its sample, this clonotype was seen a few times. J is TRBJ2-3 and V is TRBV7-2; 12 nucleotides match TRBD1. The trim removed 4 bases at V and 2 bases at J, leaving 1 base unmatched. This CDR3 is built from 15 residues. Germline V lookup: CDR1 SGHTA, CDR2 FQGNSA. In DNA form, the CDR3 reads TGTGCCAGCAGCTCGGGACAGGGGGCCACAGATACGCAGTATTTT. Its protein product is CASSSGQGATDTQYF.

The sample holds a few counts of this clonotype. The gene calls are TRBV7-2 and TRBJ2-5; no reliable D call. This CDR3 has 14 residues. The germline CDR1 and CDR2 sequences are SGHTA and FQGNSA. V was pared by 5 bases and J by 0 bases, with 10 bases between. The CDR3 coding sequence is TGTGCCAGCAGCAGGTTCGTTAACCAAGAGACCCAGTACTTC. This encodes CASSRFVNQETQYF.

V usage is TRBV28 and J usage is TRBJ2-2, with 11 bases matching TRBD1. Germline lookup yields CDR1 MDHEN and CDR2 SYDVKM. The length of the CDR3 is 17 residues. Trimming cost V 6 bases and J 4 bases; bases outside gene matches: 10. The CDR3 sequence is CASSPLPGTGGTGELFF. DNA of the CDR3: TGTGCCAGCAGCCCACTACCCGGGACAGGGGGCACCGGGGAGCTGTTTTTT.

At least ten counts were recorded for this clonotype. V and J are TRBV20-1 and TRBJ2-2; 8 bases line up with TRBD2. The CDR3 totals 15 residues. V dropped 6 bases and J dropped 0; count of bases not matched to a gene: 6. Germline V gene data show CDR1 as DFQATT and CDR2 as SNEGSKA (reference sequence). CDR3 region: CSALPGLANTGELFF. CDR3 bases: TGCAGTGCACTCCCGGGACTAGCGAACACCGGGGAGCTGTTTTTT.

This chain connects TRBV3-1 to TRBJ1-2; possibly TRBD1 for D (6 bases). V lost 2 bases to trimming and J lost 3 bases, with 7 bases between them. Germline-derived CDR1 and CDR2 are LGHDT and YNNKEL (reference sequence). This CDR3 has 13 residues. The CDR3 reads CASSQYRDYGYTF. In DNA form, the CDR3 reads TGTGCCAGCAGCCAATACAGGGACTATGGCTACACCTTC. Full variable domain (outside the CDR3, taken from reference TRBV3-1 and TRBJ1-2): DTAVSQTPKYLVTQMGNDKSIKCEQNLGHDTMYWYKQDSKKFLKIMFSYNNKELIINETVPNRFSPKSPDKAHLNLHINSLELGDSAVYFCASSQYRDYGYTFGSGTRLTVV.

The chain carries TRBV12-3 or TRBV12-4 and TRBJ1-3; D gene ambiguous. The V and J ends lost 3 bases and 0 bases respectively, with 9 bases between them. The length of the CDR3 is 15 residues. The CDR3 protein is CASSFFLASGNTIYF. The DNA of the CDR3 is TGTGCCAGCAGTTTTTTCCTCGCCTCTGGAAACACCATATATTTT.

This clonotype was seen more than once but under ten times. This chain uses TRBV27 with TRBJ2-3; D is possibly TRBD2 (5 bases). CDR1 is MNHEY and CDR2 is SMNVEV in the germline V gene (reference sequence). The V end was cut by 9 bases, the J end by 1 base, with 20 bases between. This CDR3 is 16 amino acids long. DNA for the CDR3: TGTGCCAGAAGAAATAACCGCGCGAGGGGCACAGATACGCAGTATTTT. Translation gives CARRNNRARGTDTQYF.

This clonotype was seen a few times. The chain employs TRBV7-9 and TRBJ2-3, with 10 nucleotides matching TRBD1. Losses at the gene ends were 6 bases for V and 6 bases for J; bases not matched to a gene: 9. The germline CDR1 and CDR2 sequences are SEHNR and FQNEAQ (reference sequence). This CDR3 spans 15 amino acids. The CDR3 here is CASRRRQGATDTQYF. CDR3 bases: TGTGCCAGCAGGAGACGACAGGGGGCAACGGATACGCAGTATTTT.

There are many counts of this clonotype. At one boundary the junction diverges from the germline segment, which might be a read error. The gene calls are TRBV30 and TRBJ2-7; TRBD1 is a possible D gene (6 bases). CDR1 and CDR2 (germline): GTSNPN, SVGIG (reference sequence). This CDR3 is built from 11 residues. The CDR3 DNA sequence: TGTGCCTGGAGCGCTGGGGGCCGGATTCACTTC. Translating it yields CAWSAGGRIHF.

This clonotype was detected a few times. The genes are TRBV19 and TRBJ1-5; D unclear. The CDR3 loop spans 8 amino acids. Germline V gives CDR1 LNHDA, CDR2 SQIVND (reference sequence). CDR3 nucleotide sequence: TGTCGCAATCAGCCCCAGCATTTT. Translated: CRNQPQHF.

The rearrangement joins TRBV18 to TRBJ1-6; D uncertain. The CDR3 loop spans 16 amino acids. Looked up from germline, CDR1 is KGHSH and CDR2 is LQKENI. Between the trimmed V and J ends, which lost 5 bases and 4 bases, there was a span of 15 bases. The CDR3 here is CASSSSYTLYNSPLHF. The CDR3 DNA follows: TGTGCCAGCTCATCCAGCTATACACTTTATAATTCACCCCTCCACTTT. Using reference TRBV18 and TRBJ1-6 for the parts outside the CDR3, the full variable domain is NAGVMQNPRHLVRRRGQEARLRCSPMKGHSHVYWYRQLPEEGLKFMVYLQKENIIDESGMPKERFSAEFPKEGPSILRIQQVVRGDSAAYFCASSSSYTLYNSPLHFGNGTRLTVT.

This clonotype has at least ten counts. V gene TRBV19 combines with J gene TRBJ1-1; D perhaps matches TRBD1 (5 bases). CDR1 is LNHDA, CDR2 SQIVND, per germline (reference sequence). The CDR3 is made up of 13 amino acids. Deletions cut 9 bases from V and 1 base from J, with 12 bases between. CDR3 residues: CASRGQGNTEAFF. The CDR3 DNA reads as TGTGCCAGCAGAGGGCAGGGGAACACTGAAGCTTTCTTT.

The chain has TRBV3-1 and TRBJ2-5; either TRBD1 or TRBD2 may supply D (5 bases each). The CDR3 has 15 amino acids. Trimming stripped 7 bases from V and 6 bases from J, with 21 bases between. CDR1 is LGHDT and CDR2 is YNNKEL in the germline V gene (reference sequence). The CDR3 protein is CASTQQRGWRQTQYF. DNA for the CDR3: TGTGCCAGCACCCAGCAGAGGGGATGGAGACAGACCCAGTACTTC.